Listed here is a single T cell receptor beta chain. Its antigen is unidentified. The repertoire was sequenced with immunoSEQ multiplex PCR; TCRdb's copy has only in-frame clones and lacks some. The sample comprises 18,000 or so clones, around 92% of which are singletons, and 8.7% rests with the top ten. The data stem from a study of T cell responses to AZD1222 COVID-19 vaccine. Notes on the study in general: Donors were chiefly white British, with a greater number of females, and clonal diversity was perhaps underestimated.

Investigators merged groups given second doses at roughly 4 or roughly 12 weeks. The clonotype comes from an adult who received the AZD1222 COVID-19 vaccine. The sequencing here drew on peripheral blood, taken 28 days after the second AZD1222 dose.

CDR3 DNA: TGTGCCAGCACCCCTGGGACAATTGGGGCCAACGTCCTGACTTTC. Translated, it gives CASTPGTIGANVLTF. This rearrangement joins TRBV5-4 to TRBJ2-6; D is possibly TRBD1 (6 bases). The CDR3 is 15 amino acids. Germline loops: CDR1 SGHNT, CDR2 YYREEE (reference sequence). V lost 6 bases to trimming and J lost 3 bases, with 13 bases between them. Full variable domain (remainder filled in from reference TRBV5-4 and TRBJ2-6): ETGVTQSPTHLIKTRGQQVTLRCSSQSGHNTVSWYQQALGQGPQFIFQYYREEENGRGNFPPRFSGLQFPNYSSELNVNALELDDSALYLCASTPGTIGANVLTFGAGSRLTVL.